These 21 T cell receptor beta chains share one sample of origin, sequenced in a study of blood T cell repertoires in COVID-19. Sequencing used immunoSEQ multiplex PCR; TCRdb keeps in-frame clones, though not all of them. The table has hundreds of thousands of clones, around 87% seen once. Sequenced material: PBMCs or T cells enriched from blood (not recorded which). Source of these receptors: a woman aged 45 to 65 who had recovered from COVID-19.

V and J are TRBV19 and TRBJ1-3, with no clear D. This CDR3 comprises 12 residues. The ends were cut back, 8 bases at V and 2 bases at J, with 7 bases in the middle. Germline V gene lookup returns CDR1 LNHDA and CDR2 SQIVND (reference sequence). The CDR3 reads CASSATGNTIYF. CDR3 bases: TGTGCCAGTTCCGCTACTGGAAACACCATATATTTT.

CDR3 sequence: CASSLTSANTGELFF. In nucleotides, the CDR3 is TGTGCCAGCAGCTTAACTAGCGCGAACACCGGGGAGCTGTTTTTT. The J gene is TRBJ2-2, the V gene TRBV7-6; 7 bases agree with TRBD2. V lost 2 bases to trimming and J lost 0 bases; unmatched junction nucleotides: 0. Germline V gives CDR1 SGHVS, CDR2 FNYEAQ. This CDR3 contains 15 residues.

This clone is a singleton in its sample. The chain joins TRBV11-3 to TRBJ2-1; no clear D. This CDR3 has 14 residues. V gave up 0 bases and J gave up 6 bases, with 9 bases separating them. Germline V CDR1 and CDR2: SGHNT, YENEEA. CDR3 sequence reads: CASSLDRSTNEQFF. In DNA form, the CDR3 reads TGTGCCAGCAGCTTAGATCGGTCCACCAATGAGCAGTTCTTC.

This clone came up once. CDR3 sequence: CASSQGVGRAIRETQYF. The CDR3 bases are TGTGCCAGCAGCCAGGGGGTTGGCAGAGCTATACGAGAGACCCAGTACTTC. The rearrangement joins TRBV7-6 to TRBJ2-5; the match to TRBD1 covers 7 bases. Unmatched junction bases numbered 16, after V lost 5 bases and J lost 4 bases. Germline CDR1 SGHVS, CDR2 FNYEAQ. CDR3 size: 17 residues.

The rearrangement links TRBV11-2 to TRBJ2-5; TRBD2 matches at 14 bases. Losses at the gene ends were 5 bases for V and 4 bases for J; bases not matched to a gene: 6. CDR1 is SGHAT and CDR2 is FQNNGV in the germline V gene. CDR3 length equals 16 residues. CDR3 loop: CASSIGTSGRRETQYF. CDR3 nucleotides: TGTGCCAGCAGCATTGGGACTAGCGGGAGACGAGAGACCCAGTACTTC.

This clone came up a few times. CDR3 DNA: TGTGCCATCGGGCGTGGGGACCCCGGGGGGAACACTGAAGCTTTCTTT. This sequence encodes CAIGRGDPGGNTEAFF. V gene TRBV10-3 combines with J gene TRBJ1-1; D perhaps matches TRBD1 (5 bases). Looked up from germline, CDR1 is ENHRY and CDR2 is SYGVKD. The CDR3 covers 16 residues. The V and J ends lost 8 bases and 1 base respectively, with 20 bases between them.

The genes are TRBV21-1 and TRBJ2-3; TRBD2 reflects the table's D call only, with no check against the DNA. TRBV21-1 is a recognized pseudogene. CDR3 length equals 14 residues. The CDR3 DNA sequence: TGTGCCAGCAGGAGTCCATACCTAGCGGATACGCAGTATTTT. This translates into CASRSPYLADTQYF.

The chain combines TRBV19 with TRBJ1-3, with TRBD1 identical over 8 bases. This CDR3 has 16 residues. The germline gives CDR1 LNHDA, CDR2 SQIVND (reference sequence). V gave up 3 bases and J gave up 0 bases; unmatched junction bases: 4. CDR3 loop: CASSIMGTGSGNTIYF. The CDR3 DNA follows: TGTGCCAGTAGTATTATGGGGACAGGCTCTGGAAACACCATATATTTT.

The count of this clone is one. This chain joins TRBV7-8 and TRBJ2-1; 7 positions agree with TRBD2. CDR3 size: 17 residues. Germline assignment: CDR1 SGHVS and CDR2 FQNEAQ. The junction had 10 bases not matched to a gene; V was cut back by 1 base and J by 4 bases. The CDR3 sequence: CASSLGGQASGYNEQFF. CDR3 DNA sequence: TGTGCCAGCAGCTTAGGTGGTCAGGCTAGCGGTTACAATGAGCAGTTCTTC.

V and J are TRBV11-1 and TRBJ2-4; possibly TRBD2 for D (5 bases). Trimming stripped 5 bases from V and 9 bases from J, with 17 bases between. CDR1 and CDR2 (germline): SGHAT, FQDESV (reference sequence). The CDR3 contains 14 residues. The CDR3 nucleotides are TGTGCCAGCAGCCCTGGTGAGGGAGTGATCATTCAGTACTTC. Protein product: CASSPGEGVIIQYF.

The rearrangement uses TRBV18 and TRBJ2-1, with TRBD2 matching 9 bases. The CDR3 sequence is 15 residues long. The V segment lost 1 base and the J segment 5 bases; nucleotides outside the gene matches: 3. CDR1 is KGHSH, CDR2 LQKENI, per germline. DNA for the CDR3: TGTGCCAGCTCACCACTAGCGGGAGCCCACAATGAGCAGTTCTTC. This encodes CASSPLAGAHNEQFF.

This chain links TRBV30 with TRBJ1-2, with D possibly being TRBD1 (5 bases). CDR1 GTSNPN and CDR2 SVGIG come from the germline V gene (reference sequence). Trimming pared 4 bases from V and 3 bases from J, leaving 6 bases between. The length of the CDR3 is 11 residues. CDR3 residues: CAWTGYYGYTF. The CDR3 coding sequence is TGTGCCTGGACAGGGTACTATGGCTACACCTTC. The variable domain in full, with the rest retrieved from reference TRBV30 and TRBJ1-2, is SQTIHQWPATLVQPVGSPLSLECTVEGTSNPNLYWYRQAAGRGLQLLFYSVGIGQISSEVPQNLSASRPQDRQFILSSKKLLLSDSGFYLCAWTGYYGYTFGSGTRLTVV.

The chain has TRBV24-1 and TRBJ2-1; TRBD2 might be the D (6 bases). Per the germline V gene, CDR1 is KGHDR and CDR2 is SFDVKD. V lost 9 bases, J lost 0 bases, and 14 bases lay in between. There are 15 residues in the CDR3. The CDR3 loop reads CATSTAGNSYNEQFF. The CDR3 DNA is TGTGCCACCTCGACGGCGGGGAACTCCTACAATGAGCAGTTCTTC.

The chain employs TRBV29-1 and TRBJ1-1, with no clear D. The CDR3 is 13 amino acids. V was pared by 5 bases and J by 4 bases, with 14 bases between. The V gene's germline CDR1 is SQVTM and CDR2 ANQGSEA. The DNA of the CDR3 is TGCAGCGTTATTAGTGGAGTACGCACTGAAGCTTTCTTT. This sequence encodes CSVISGVRTEAFF.

The gene calls are TRBV6-5 and TRBJ1-1; D remains unclear. CDR1 and CDR2 from the germline V gene are MNHEY and SVGAGI. Deletions cut 7 bases from V and 5 bases from J, with 14 bases between. The CDR3 totals 13 residues. The CDR3 sequence is CASKIGVRTEAFF. CDR3 DNA: TGTGCCAGCAAAATCGGGGTGCGAACTGAAGCTTTCTTT.

This clone was seen just once. The chain combines TRBV3-1 (or the pseudogene TRBV3-2) with TRBJ1-1; a weak D match, TRBD1 (6 bases). The V gene's germline CDR1 is LGHDT and CDR2 YNNKEL (reference sequence). This CDR3 region has 16 residues. Trimming took off 4 bases at V and 0 bases at J, with 15 bases between the two ends. Here the CDR3 DNA reads TGTGCCAGCAGCCGCGACCGGGACAAAATGAACACTGAAGCTTTCTTT. Its translation is CASSRDRDKMNTEAFF.

The chain has TRBV7-8 and TRBJ1-3; TRBD1 matches 7 bases. The CDR3 runs to 16 residues. Germline V CDR1 and CDR2: SGHVS, FQNEAQ. Losses at the gene ends were 5 bases for V and 8 bases for J; bases not matched to a gene: 15. The CDR3 loop reads CASSPLLQGRRDTIYF. In DNA, the CDR3 is TGTGCCAGCAGCCCGTTGTTACAGGGGAGGAGAGACACCATATATTTT.

The chain recombines TRBV20-1 with TRBJ2-5; 9 positions agree with TRBD2. Trimming removed 3 bases from V and 0 bases from J; junction bases left unmatched: 11. Germline loops: CDR1 DFQATT, CDR2 SNEGSKA (reference sequence). CDR3 size: 17 residues. CDR3 residues: CSASFLAGKEYQETQYF. CDR3 sequence (DNA): TGCAGTGCTAGTTTTCTAGCGGGAAAAGAATACCAAGAGACCCAGTACTTC.

This chain uses TRBV6-2 or TRBV6-3 with TRBJ2-5, with D hard to call. V gave up 2 bases and J gave up 0 bases, with 10 bases separating them. The CDR3 runs 15 residues. The germline gives CDR1 MNHEY, CDR2 SVGEGT. In nucleotides, the CDR3 is TGTGCCAGCAGTTACAGTCCAGGCAACCAAGAGACCCAGTACTTC. Its translation: CASSYSPGNQETQYF.

The chain uses TRBV27 and TRBJ2-2; 12 bases align to TRBD2. The junction had 6 bases not matched to a gene; V was cut back by 6 bases and J by 4 bases. CDR3 size: 16 residues. Germline V gene data show CDR1 as MNHEY and CDR2 as SMNVEV (reference sequence). The CDR3 reads CASSHLAGGPTGELFF. For the CDR3, the DNA is TGTGCCAGCAGCCACCTAGCGGGAGGGCCCACCGGGGAGCTGTTTTTT.

This chain uses TRBV27 with TRBJ2-3, with 7 bases fitting TRBD1. The CDR3 spans 19 residues. V shed 2 bases, J shed 4 bases, and the junction held 18 bases outside the gene matches. From germline, CDR1 is MNHEY and CDR2 SMNVEV (reference sequence). The CDR3 is CASSLGDRENVGVADTQYF. The CDR3 DNA follows: TGTGCCAGCAGTTTAGGTGACAGGGAGAACGTGGGAGTGGCAGATACGCAGTATTTT.